This entry describes one T cell receptor (beta chain). Sequencing used cDNA as its template, made by extracting RNA and reverse transcribing it. Method: immunoSEQ multiplex PCR; TCRdb's copy keeps in-frame clones and lacks some. The sample carries about 180,000 clones, approximately 59% recorded once. PBMC-derived CD4+ and CD8+ T cells were sorted. The data were taken from a study of CD8+ T cells in alopecia areata. The V end lost 6 bases, the J end lost 5 bases, and 16 bases lay between the germline ends. The germline CDR1 and CDR2 sequences are MNHEY and SMNVEV (reference sequence). The CDR3 is 14 residues long.

The genes are TRBV27 and TRBJ2-5; tentatively, D is TRBD1 or TRBD2 (5 bases each). The material sequenced was CD4+ T cells sorted from blood, taken at week 0. The receptor's source is a human donor with alopecia areata. CDR3 in amino acids: CASSQRGAPETQYF. For the CDR3, the DNA is TGTGCCAGCAGCCAGAGAGGGGCGCCTGAGACCCAGTACTTC.